This T cell receptor (beta chain) was documented in a study of blood T cell dynamics during melanoma immunotherapy. Time point in this sample: pre-treatment baseline. Each bulk PBMC sample had roughly 0.35 ug DNA loaded. The repertoire was sequenced with immunoSEQ multiplex PCR; TCRdb's copy has only in-frame clones and lacks some. The sample yields roughly 23,000 clones, roughly 91% seen once. Germline CDR1 is SGDLS and CDR2 is YYNGEE. V gave up 0 bases and J gave up 7 bases; unmatched junction bases: 10. The CDR3 totals 16 residues. V gene TRBV9 combines with J gene TRBJ2-7; 10 bases are a match to TRBD2. This sequence was found in a human donor with melanoma. The sample was blood, taken from a patient treated with checkpoint blockade. CDR3 amino acids: CASSVGNVGLATEQYF. Written as DNA, the CDR3 is TGTGCCAGCAGCGTAGGGAATGTGGGACTAGCGACTGAGCAGTACTTC.